The clone carrying this TCR beta chain was seen just once. Its target is unknown. The entry originates in a study of blood T cells in healthy people across ages. Whole-study results and caveats: Strong correlation was found linking TCR beta diversity to naive T cell percentage. Roughly linearly, TCR beta diversity per million T cells fell as age increased.

It was with a sample-barcoded 5' primer and a J-beta primer mix that a second PCR of roughly 7 to 12 cycles was run. Each of the cDNA molecules was tagged by a template-switch adaptor with 12 random nucleotides. TCRdb analysed the 5' RACE reads with MiXCR anew, one entry per CDR3 protein. In the table there are about 640,000 distinct CDR3 sequences, 45% to 65% of which are singletons. V was pared by 1 base and J by 2 bases, with 6 bases of the junction left unmatched. Germline V gene sequence: CDR1 DFQATT, CDR2 SNEGSKA (reference sequence). The CDR3 spans 18 residues. Peripheral blood from each donor was collected in a volume of ten milliliters.

This TCR derives from a man between 60 and 75 years old in good health. The chain recombines TRBV20-1 with TRBJ2-1; 15 bases match TRBD2. The sample consisted of blood. The DNA for the CDR3 is TGCAGTGCTAGAGGCGGACTAGCGGGGGGGCCCACCTACAATGAGCAGTTCTTC. This encodes CSARGGLAGGPTYNEQFF.